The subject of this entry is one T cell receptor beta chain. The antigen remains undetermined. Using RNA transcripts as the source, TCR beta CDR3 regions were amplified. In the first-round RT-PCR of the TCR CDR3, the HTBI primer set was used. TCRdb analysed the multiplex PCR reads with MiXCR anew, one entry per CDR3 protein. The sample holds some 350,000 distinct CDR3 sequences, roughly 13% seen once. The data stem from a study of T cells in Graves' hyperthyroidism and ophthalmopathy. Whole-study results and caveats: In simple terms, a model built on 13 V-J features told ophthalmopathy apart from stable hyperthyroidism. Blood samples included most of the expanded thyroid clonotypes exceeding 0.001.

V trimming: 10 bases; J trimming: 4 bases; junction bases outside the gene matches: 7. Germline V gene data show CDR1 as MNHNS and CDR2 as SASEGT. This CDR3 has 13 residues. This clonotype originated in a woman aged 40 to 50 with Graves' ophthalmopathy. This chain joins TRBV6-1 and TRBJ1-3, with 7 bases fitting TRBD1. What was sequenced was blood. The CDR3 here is CATGGQLGNTIYF. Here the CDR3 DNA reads TGTGCCACGGGGGGACAGCTCGGAAACACCATATATTTT.